These 27 T cell receptor beta chains came from one sample sequenced in a study of blood T cell repertoires in COVID-19. The protocol was immunoSEQ multiplex PCR, while the TCRdb copy is restricted to in-frame clones and leaves out a portion. The data show under 130,000 clones, 82% seen once. Sequenced material: peripheral blood. These receptor sequences come from a woman older than 75 with acute or convalescent COVID-19.

The genes are TRBV5-1 and TRBJ2-1, with TRBD2 identical over 8 bases. Germline CDR1 and CDR2: SGHRS and YFSETQ. This CDR3 comprises 13 residues. V trimming: 0 bases; J trimming: 10 bases; junction bases outside the gene matches: 3. DNA for the CDR3: TGCGCCAGCAGCTTGGAGGCGGGAGGCGAGCAGTTCTTC. Residues: CASSLEAGGEQFF.

V is TRBV7-9 and J is TRBJ2-3, with 8 positions matching TRBD1. Per the germline V gene, CDR1 is SEHNR and CDR2 is FQNEAQ (reference sequence). This CDR3 comprises 15 residues. The J segment lost 6 bases and the V segment lost 5 bases, leaving 10 bases of the junction unmatched. The CDR3 DNA is TGTGCCAGCAGCCCCGCGGACAGGGATGGGGATACGCAGTATTTT. It yields the protein CASSPADRDGDTQYF.

Only a few counts were recorded for this clone. The rearrangement uses TRBV9 and TRBJ2-2; D gene ambiguous. CDR3 size: 15 residues. V was clipped by 0 bases and J by 4 bases, with 10 bases between them. Per the germline V gene, CDR1 is SGDLS and CDR2 is YYNGEE. CDR3 sequence reads: CASSVGWAGTGELFF. DNA of the CDR3: TGTGCCAGCAGCGTAGGCTGGGCAGGCACCGGGGAGCTGTTTTTT.

The genes are TRBV4-3 and TRBJ1-2; 9 bases are a match to TRBD1. The CDR3 is made up of 14 amino acids. Germline values: CDR1 LGHNA, CDR2 YSLEER. V dropped 4 bases and J dropped 6; count of bases not matched to a gene: 6. The CDR3 sequence is CASSRDRAGDGYTF. DNA for the CDR3: TGCGCCAGCAGCCGGGACAGGGCGGGAGATGGCTACACCTTC.

DNA of the CDR3: TGTGCCAGCAGTTTAAAGGGGGCTGAAGCTTTCTTT. It is translated as CASSLKGAEAFF. The chain is built from TRBV28 and TRBJ1-1; tentatively, D is TRBD1 (6 bases). The CDR3 extends over 12 amino acids. CDR1 is MDHEN, CDR2 SYDVKM, per germline. Trimming took 2 bases from V and 6 from J, leaving 7 bases between them. The whole variable domain, remainder taken from reference TRBV28 and TRBJ1-1, is DVKVTQSSRYLVKRTGEKVFLECVQDMDHENMFWYRQDPGLGLRLIYFSYDVKMKEKGDIPEGYSVSREKKERFSLILESASTNQTSMYLCASSLKGAEAFFGQGTRLTVV.

J is TRBJ1-1 and V is TRBV7-2; D ambiguous. V shed 6 bases and J shed 5 bases, with 4 bases lying between them. This CDR3 has 10 residues. The germline CDR1 and CDR2 sequences are SGHTA and FQGNSA. CDR3 in amino acids: CASSRTEAFF. CDR3 nucleotides: TGTGCCAGCAGTCGTACTGAAGCTTTCTTT.

V usage is TRBV18 and J usage is TRBJ2-5, with D tentatively TRBD1 (6 bases). V lost 3 bases to trimming and J lost 1 base, with 15 bases between them. This CDR3 region has 16 residues. From germline, CDR1 is KGHSH and CDR2 LQKENI. The CDR3 DNA is TGTGCCAGCTCACCGCGGCTTACAGGGCCCCAAGAGACCCAGTACTTC. Translating it yields CASSPRLTGPQETQYF.

The CDR3 spells CASSQAMDRRNTIYF. CDR3 sequence (DNA): TGCGCCAGCAGCCAAGCCATGGACAGAAGAAACACCATATATTTT. The rearrangement uses TRBV4-1 and TRBJ1-3; D might be TRBD1 (6 bases). Looked up from germline, CDR1 is MGHRA and CDR2 is YSYEKL. V was clipped by 1 base and J by 5 bases, with 12 bases between them. The CDR3 runs 15 residues.

This clone occurred once. The chain carries TRBV25-1 and TRBJ2-7, with TRBD1 identical over 8 bases. CDR1 and CDR2 (germline): MGHDK, SYGVNS. The length of the CDR3 is 12 residues. Trimming cost V 11 bases and J 5 bases; bases outside gene matches: 8. Here the CDR3 reads CAPQGAENEQYF. CDR3 nucleotide sequence: TGTGCCCCTCAGGGGGCTGAGAACGAGCAGTACTTC.

The CDR3 is CASSPPASGSTDTQYF. CDR3 bases: TGTGCCAGCTCACCACCAGCTAGCGGTAGCACAGATACGCAGTATTTT. This chain joins TRBV18 and TRBJ2-3, with 7 bases aligning to TRBD2. Germline V gives CDR1 KGHSH, CDR2 LQKENI. The CDR3 is made up of 16 amino acids. V was clipped by 0 bases and J by 0 bases; unmatched bases: 3. Together with reference TRBV18 and TRBJ2-3, the CDR3 gives the full variable domain: NAGVMQNPRHLVRRRGQEARLRCSPMKGHSHVYWYRQLPEEGLKFMVYLQKENIIDESGMPKERFSAEFPKEGPSILRIQQVVRGDSAAYFCASSPPASGSTDTQYFGPGTRLTVL.

The gene calls are TRBV10-1 and TRBJ2-3; TRBD2 aligns across 7 bases. Losses at the gene ends were 1 base for V and 4 bases for J; bases not matched to a gene: 11. The CDR3 loop spans 17 amino acids. CDR1 and CDR2 from the germline V gene are WNHNN and SYGVQD (reference sequence). The CDR3 region has the DNA TGCGCCAGCAGTGAGTTCAGGGCGGGAGCTGATGCAGATACGCAGTATTTT. Translation gives CASSEFRAGADADTQYF.

This sequence joins TRBV5-3 and TRBJ2-5, with TRBD1 matching 10 bases. TRBV5-3 has ORF status, its function being uncertain. This CDR3 is 14 amino acids long. J was trimmed by 3 bases and V by 2 bases; bases with no gene match: 1. The CDR3 loop is CARSLGQGEETQYF. Here the CDR3 DNA reads TGTGCCAGAAGCTTAGGACAGGGGGAAGAGACCCAGTACTTC.

CDR3 sequence reads: CASSDGQGVGVLTF. For the CDR3, the DNA is TGTGCCAGCAGTGACGGACAGGGGGTTGGCGTCCTGACTTTC. This rearrangement joins TRBV6-1 to TRBJ2-6, with 10 positions matching TRBD1. The germline CDR1 and CDR2 sequences are MNHNS and SASEGT. V was clipped by 3 bases and J by 12 bases; unmatched bases: 5. This CDR3 has 14 residues.

The gene calls are TRBV5-5 and TRBJ2-1; 8 positions agree with TRBD2. CDR1 SGHKS and CDR2 YYEKEE come from the germline V gene (reference sequence). J lost 8 bases, V lost 7 bases, and 5 bases had no gene match. The CDR3 covers 12 residues. In DNA form, the CDR3 reads TGTGCCAGCCGGACTAGCTTGTATGAGCAGTTCTTC. It translates to CASRTSLYEQFF.

The gene calls are TRBV24-1 and TRBJ2-5; possible D gene TRBD2, 6 bases. This CDR3 spans 14 amino acids. In germline, CDR1 is KGHDR, CDR2 SFDVKD. Trimming shortened V by 4 bases and J by 3 bases, and 11 bases separated the two germline ends. The CDR3 is CATSDPGLEETQYF. CDR3 nucleotides: TGTGCCACCAGTGACCCGGGACTGGAAGAGACCCAGTACTTC.

The chain has TRBV6-2 or TRBV6-3 and TRBJ2-3; 14 nucleotides agree with TRBD2. CDR1 is MNHEY, CDR2 SVGEGT, per germline. The CDR3 has 16 amino acids. After removal of 5 bases from V and 4 bases from J, the junction contained 5 bases not matched to a gene. CDR3 coding DNA: TGTGCCAGCAGTGCCGGGACTAGCGGGAGTGCAGATACGCAGTATTTT. It is translated as CASSAGTSGSADTQYF.

The chain links TRBV7-2 to TRBJ2-3, with D possibly TRBD2 on 5 matching bases. Germline CDR1 is SGHTA and CDR2 is FQGNSA. Trimming took off 10 bases at V and 3 bases at J, with 14 bases between the two ends. The CDR3 runs to 13 residues. The DNA of the CDR3 is TGTGCCACCGGTACTGGGAGAACAGATACGCAGTATTTT. As protein: CATGTGRTDTQYF.

The chain uses TRBV15 and TRBJ2-4; D perhaps matches TRBD1 (5 bases). CDR1 and CDR2 from the germline V gene are LNHNV and YYDKDF (reference sequence). This CDR3 contains 14 residues. V lost 8 bases to trimming and J lost 5 bases, with 16 bases between them. The CDR3 nucleotides read TGTGCCACCCAAGACCAAGGGGCTCAAAACATTCAGTACTTC. It specifies CATQDQGAQNIQYF.

This chain connects TRBV5-1 to TRBJ2-7; no reliable D call. Germline V CDR1 and CDR2: SGHRS, YFSETQ. The CDR3 spans 12 residues. V dropped 2 bases and J dropped 5 bases, with 8 bases sitting between them. CDR3 sequence reads: CASSLNSNEQYF. The CDR3 bases are TGCGCCAGCAGCTTAAATAGCAACGAGCAGTACTTC.

The gene calls are TRBV6-5 and TRBJ1-1; 8 bases are a match to TRBD1. The CDR3 extends over 15 amino acids. The trim removed 6 bases at V and 0 bases at J, leaving 6 bases unmatched. CDR1 and CDR2 (germline): MNHEY, SVGAGI. The CDR3 bases are TGTGCCAGCAGCACGACAGGGGTTTTGAACACTGAAGCTTTCTTT. Translating gives CASSTTGVLNTEAFF.

This clone was counted many times. The CDR3: CASGLVRFGQNEKLFF. The CDR3 region has the DNA TGTGCTAGTGGTTTGGTACGGTTTGGACAGAATGAAAAACTGTTTTTT. The chain uses TRBV12-5 and TRBJ1-4, with D tentatively TRBD1 (6 bases). The CDR3 consists of 16 residues. The germline CDR1 and CDR2 sequences are LGHNT and FRNRAP. The V end lost 0 bases, the J end lost 5 bases, and 13 bases lay between the germline ends.

This clone has more than one count but fewer than ten. The CDR3 nucleotides are TGTGCCAGCAATCAACCGGGACTAGATAATGAGCAGTTCTTC. Translating gives CASNQPGLDNEQFF. The chain couples TRBV13 to TRBJ2-1; TRBD2 aligns across 8 bases. The CDR3 is 14 amino acids. Trimming removed 7 bases from V and 7 bases from J; junction bases left unmatched: 9. In germline, CDR1 is PRHDT, CDR2 FYEKMQ (reference sequence).

V and J are TRBV24-1 and TRBJ2-1; 12 bases match TRBD2. Germline trimming cut 3 bases from V and 9 bases from J; bases unmatched to any gene: 8. The CDR3 spans 16 residues. Germline V lookup: CDR1 KGHDR, CDR2 SFDVKD. The DNA of the CDR3 is TGTGCCACCAGTGATCATAGACTAGCGGGAGACGGTGAGCAGTTCTTC. It codes for CATSDHRLAGDGEQFF.

The chain combines TRBV19 with TRBJ1-1; tentative D call: TRBD1 (5 bases). Looked up from germline, CDR1 is LNHDA and CDR2 is SQIVND (reference sequence). This CDR3 region has 16 residues. Deletions cut 0 bases from V and 4 bases from J, with 15 bases between. The CDR3 nucleotides read TGTGCCAGTAGTATAGAGGGCAGGGAGGACTCCACTGAAGCTTTCTTT. This encodes CASSIEGREDSTEAFF.

The table lists this clone with many counts. The gene calls are TRBV2 and TRBJ2-5, with 7 bases matching TRBD2. From germline, CDR1 is SNHLY and CDR2 FYNNEI. Trimming took 6 bases from V and 4 from J; bases not matched to a gene: 5. There are 13 residues in the CDR3. The CDR3 here is CASSRDYGETQYF. CDR3 coding DNA: TGTGCCAGCAGCCGGGACTACGGAGAGACCCAGTACTTC.

The chain combines TRBV2 with TRBJ2-5; a weak D match, TRBD1 (6 bases). Germline CDR1 is SNHLY and CDR2 is FYNNEI. V was shortened by 4 bases and J by 3 bases, with 9 bases between the two germline ends. This CDR3 has 13 amino acids. This CDR3 reads CASSVNREETQYF. The CDR3 region has the DNA TGTGCCAGCAGTGTCAACAGGGAAGAGACCCAGTACTTC. Full variable domain (remainder filled in from reference TRBV2 and TRBJ2-5): EPEVTQTPSHQVTQMGQEVILRCVPISNHLYFYWYRQILGQKVEFLVSFYNNEISEKSEIFDDQFSVERPDGSNFTLKIRSTKLEDSAMYFCASSVNREETQYFGPGTRLLVL.

The V call is TRBV27, the J call TRBJ2-1; tentatively, D is TRBD2 (5 bases). Trimming took 5 bases from V and 2 from J, leaving 25 bases between them. The length of the CDR3 is 19 residues. Germline V gene lookup returns CDR1 MNHEY and CDR2 SMNVEV (reference sequence). CDR3 amino acids: CASSTPEAGGLFPYNEQFF. The CDR3 DNA reads TGTGCCAGCAGTACCCCGGAGGCGGGCGGGCTGTTTCCCTACAATGAGCAGTTCTTC.